The 17 T cell receptor beta chains in this list originate from one sample, sequenced in a study of Tregs in tolerant kidney transplant recipients. Only in-frame clones appear in the TCRdb table, and some are missing; sequencing was by immunoSEQ multiplex PCR. The sample holds tens of thousands of clones, 90% to 95% seen once. The nonmyeloablative bone marrow transplants came from related graft donors, with transient mixed chimerism. This specimen was CD4+ T cells from blood (PBMCs), taken 12 months after the transplant. The receptors were sampled from a human patient who received a combined kidney and bone marrow transplant. Part of the T cell pool may stem from the graft donor.

The chain is built from TRBV12-5 and TRBJ2-7; 13 positions agree with TRBD2. CDR3 length equals 24 residues. Per germline, CDR1 LGHNT and CDR2 FRNRAP. With 2 bases clipped from V and 4 bases from J, the junction kept 29 bases outside the gene matches. CDR3 sequence reads: CASGLSPATSGRPFIWDFGYEQYF. Written as DNA, the CDR3 is TGTGCTAGTGGTTTGTCTCCCGCGACTAGCGGGAGGCCCTTTATCTGGGATTTCGGATACGAGCAGTACTTC.

The rearrangement uses TRBV5-1 and TRBJ2-6; D is uncertain. The CDR3 extends over 16 amino acids. Trimming took 0 bases from V and 0 from J, leaving 7 bases between them. Germline V gives CDR1 SGHRS, CDR2 YFSETQ. CDR3 protein: CASSLVQSSGANVLTF. The CDR3 DNA follows: TGCGCCAGCAGCTTGGTACAGAGCTCTGGGGCCAACGTCCTGACTTTC. The whole variable domain, remainder taken from reference TRBV5-1 and TRBJ2-6, is KAGVTQTPRYLIKTRGQQVTLSCSPISGHRSVSWYQQTPGQGLQFLFEYFSETQRNKGNFPGRFSGRQFSNSRSEMNVSTLELGDSALYLCASSLVQSSGANVLTFGAGSRLTVL.

The chain employs TRBV12-2 and TRBJ1-4. TRBV12-2 represents a pseudogene. CDR3 length equals 14 residues. The CDR3 sequence: CAGSGKSTNEKLFF. The CDR3 DNA reads TGTGCAGGATCGGGGAAATCAACTAATGAAAAACTGTTTTTT.

The V gene is TRBV29-1, the J gene TRBJ2-1; 10 nucleotides align to TRBD2. CDR1 is SQVTM, CDR2 ANQGSEA, per germline. This CDR3 region has 13 residues. V shed 4 bases and J 9 bases; nucleotides not matched to a gene: 6. The CDR3 bases are TGCAGCGTTGGGGCTAGCGGGAGTGGTGAGCAGTTCTTC. It specifies CSVGASGSGEQFF.

The J gene is TRBJ2-7, the V gene TRBV7-2, with D possibly matching TRBD1 (6 bases). The CDR3 has 17 amino acids. V was pared by 2 bases and J by 1 base, with 18 bases between. CDR1 is SGHTA and CDR2 is FQGNSA in the germline V gene. The CDR3 nucleotides read TGTGCCAGCAGCTTAACCCAAGGGACACTAGTTTCCTACGAGCAGTACTTC. Encoded protein: CASSLTQGTLVSYEQYF.

The gene calls are TRBV7-8 and TRBJ2-7, with 13 bases lining up with TRBD2. CDR3 length: 16 residues. V lost 4 bases, J lost 2 bases, and 5 bases stayed unmatched. Germline assignment: CDR1 SGHVS and CDR2 FQNEAQ. The CDR3 coding sequence is TGTGCCAGCAGCTGGACCACTAGCGGGAGGGCCTACGAGCAGTACTTC. Protein: CASSWTTSGRAYEQYF. Using reference TRBV7-8 and TRBJ2-7 for the parts outside the CDR3, the full variable domain is GAGVSQSPRYKVAKRGQDVALRCDPISGHVSLFWYQQALGQGPEFLTYFQNEAQLDKSGLPSDRFFAERPEGSVSTLKIQRTQQEDSAVYLCASSWTTSGRAYEQYFGPGTRLTVT.

The CDR3 loop is CASSKQGYTQYF. Here the CDR3 DNA reads TGTGCCAGCAGTAAACAGGGGTACACGCAGTATTTT. The rearrangement joins TRBV6-1 to TRBJ2-3; 7 bases fit TRBD1. This CDR3 region has 12 residues. Per the germline V gene, CDR1 is MNHNS and CDR2 is SASEGT. V was pared by 5 bases and J by 9 bases, with 5 bases of the junction left unmatched.

This sequence joins TRBV5-1 and TRBJ2-5; 8 bases align to TRBD1. J gave up 3 bases and V 1 base, and 5 bases lay outside the gene matches. The CDR3 runs 15 residues. Germline V gene sequence: CDR1 SGHRS, CDR2 YFSETQ. CDR3 region: CASSLWVTGEETQYF. CDR3 nucleotides: TGCGCCAGCAGCTTGTGGGTGACAGGGGAAGAGACCCAGTACTTC.

V is TRBV19 and J is TRBJ2-2; TRBD1 matches at 7 bases. The CDR3 covers 16 residues. The V gene end was trimmed by 6 bases and the J gene end by 2 bases; junction bases not matched to a gene: 9. CDR1 and CDR2 from the germline V gene are LNHDA and SQIVND (reference sequence). The CDR3 DNA reads as TGTGCCAGTAGAAATATACAGGGGAGAAACACCGGGGAGCTGTTTTTT. As protein: CASRNIQGRNTGELFF.

This clone was seen a single time. This sequence joins TRBV19 and TRBJ2-7; 8 bases map to TRBD1. The junction had 4 bases not matched to a gene; V was cut back by 5 bases and J by 1 base. This CDR3 has 14 amino acids. Per the germline V gene, CDR1 is LNHDA and CDR2 is SQIVND (reference sequence). CDR3 protein: CASSRTGKSYEQYF. The CDR3 nucleotides are TGTGCCAGTAGTCGGACAGGGAAGTCCTACGAGCAGTACTTC.

The chain joins TRBV6-5 to TRBJ2-1; 9 nucleotides line up with TRBD2. After removal of 4 bases from V and 3 bases from J, the junction contained 4 bases not matched to a gene. The germline CDR1 and CDR2 sequences are MNHEY and SVGAGI. The CDR3 is 15 residues long. The CDR3 nucleotides read TGTGCCAGCAGTTCGGTAGCGGGAGTCTACAATGAGCAGTTCTTC. The encoded protein is CASSSVAGVYNEQFF.

The rearrangement links TRBV4-1 to TRBJ2-1; D not certain. CDR1 MGHRA and CDR2 YSYEKL come from the germline V gene. V was clipped by 1 base and J by 3 bases, with 10 bases between them. The CDR3 contains 15 residues. CDR3 in amino acids: CASSQVGSNYNEQFF. The CDR3 DNA reads TGCGCCAGCAGCCAAGTTGGCTCAAACTACAATGAGCAGTTCTTC.

This clone has a handful of counts. The sample holds other DNA sequences that translate to the same CDR3. The chain links TRBV28 to TRBJ1-4; D perhaps matches TRBD1 (5 bases). The CDR3 has 15 residues. In germline, CDR1 is MDHEN, CDR2 SYDVKM. V was trimmed by 5 bases and J by 0 bases, leaving 10 bases between them. The CDR3 DNA follows: TGTGCCAGCAGTCCCGGGGGAGCAACTAATGAAAAACTGTTTTTT. Translating gives CASSPGGATNEKLFF.

The chain couples TRBV19 to TRBJ2-7; D perhaps matches TRBD2 (7 bases). V was pared by 0 bases and J by 1 base, with 13 bases between. Germline V gene data show CDR1 as LNHDA and CDR2 as SQIVND (reference sequence). This CDR3 comprises 16 residues. The CDR3 DNA reads TGTGCCAGTAGTATAGATCACGGGGGGCAGTCCTACGAGCAGTACTTC. Translation gives CASSIDHGGQSYEQYF.

This chain connects TRBV19 to TRBJ2-5; 8 positions match TRBD1. The J call may be mistaken, given a closer DNA end match to TRBJ2-7. CDR3 size: 14 residues. CDR1 is LNHDA, CDR2 SQIVND, per germline (reference sequence). The CDR3 DNA reads as TGTGCCAGTAGTATCTTGACAGGGGTCAACGAGCAGTACTTC. Its translation is CASSILTGVNEQYF.

V gene TRBV23-1 combines with J gene TRBJ1-2, with a tentative D call TRBD1 (5 bases). TRBV23-1 is known as an ORF, though its function is uncertain. The ends were cut back, 2 bases at V and 2 bases at J, with 12 bases in the middle. The CDR3 is made up of 15 amino acids. The CDR3 DNA reads as TGCGCCAGCAGTCAAGGCAGGGCTGGGAACTATGGCTACACCTTC. Protein product: CASSQGRAGNYGYTF.

The chain recombines TRBV10-3 with TRBJ1-2; D not resolved. The CDR3 runs to 14 residues. CDR1 ENHRY and CDR2 SYGVKD come from the germline V gene. V lost 10 bases and J 8 bases, leaving 23 bases between the germline ends. The CDR3 coding sequence is TGTGCCACTCGTCTCCGGAGGCCCTTGGGGGGCTACACCTTC. It is translated as CATRLRRPLGGYTF.